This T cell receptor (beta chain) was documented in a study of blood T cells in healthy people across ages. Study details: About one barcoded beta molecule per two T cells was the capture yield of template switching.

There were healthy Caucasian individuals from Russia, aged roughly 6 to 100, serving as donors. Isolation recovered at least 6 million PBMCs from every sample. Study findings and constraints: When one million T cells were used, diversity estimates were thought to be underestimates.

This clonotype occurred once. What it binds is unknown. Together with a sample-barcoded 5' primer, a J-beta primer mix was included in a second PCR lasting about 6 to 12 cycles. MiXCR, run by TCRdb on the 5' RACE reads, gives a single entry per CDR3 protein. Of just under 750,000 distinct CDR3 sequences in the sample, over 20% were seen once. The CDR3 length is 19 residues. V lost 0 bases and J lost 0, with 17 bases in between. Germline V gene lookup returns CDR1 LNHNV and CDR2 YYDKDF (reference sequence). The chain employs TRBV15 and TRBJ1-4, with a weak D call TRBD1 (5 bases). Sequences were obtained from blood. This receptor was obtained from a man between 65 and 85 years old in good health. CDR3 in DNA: TGTGCCACCAGCAGAGAGGGGGTCCTGGTCCTCCCAACTAATGAAAAACTGTTTTTT. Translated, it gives CATSREGVLVLPTNEKLFF.